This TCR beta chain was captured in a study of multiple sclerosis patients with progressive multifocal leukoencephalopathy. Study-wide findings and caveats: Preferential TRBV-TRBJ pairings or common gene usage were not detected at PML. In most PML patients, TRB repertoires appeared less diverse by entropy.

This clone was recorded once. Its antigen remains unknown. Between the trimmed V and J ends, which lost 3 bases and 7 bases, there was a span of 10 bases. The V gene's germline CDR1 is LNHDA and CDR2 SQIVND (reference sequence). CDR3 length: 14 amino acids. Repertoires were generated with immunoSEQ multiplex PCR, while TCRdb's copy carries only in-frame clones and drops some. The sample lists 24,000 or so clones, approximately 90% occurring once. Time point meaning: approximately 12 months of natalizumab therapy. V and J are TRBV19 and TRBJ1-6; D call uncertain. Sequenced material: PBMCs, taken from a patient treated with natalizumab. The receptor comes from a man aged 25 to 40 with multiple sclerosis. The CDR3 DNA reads TGTGCCAGTAGTATGGACCTCCCCAATTCACCCCTCCACTTT. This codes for CASSMDLPNSPLHF.